This TCR beta chain was profiled in a study of Graves' ophthalmopathy and Graves' hyperthyroidism. Study-level results: The model reached roughly 70% sensitivity and approximately 72% specificity for predicting ophthalmopathy progression.

The CDR3 is made up of 17 amino acids. In germline, CDR1 is DFQATT, CDR2 SNEGSKA (reference sequence). V was pared by 0 bases and J by 2 bases, with 12 bases of the junction left unmatched. Remarks on this clonotype: Its antigen is undetermined.

The authors defined stable hyperthyroidism as no ophthalmopathy within 18 months of follow-up. Hyperthyroidism in these 18- to 65-year-old patients was newly diagnosed, lasting under 2 months. Amplified material comprised TCR beta CDR3 regions derived from RNA transcripts. RT-PCR in the first round used HTBI primers; a second-round multiplex PCR followed. TCRdb re-derived calls from the multiplex PCR reads in MiXCR, one entry per CDR3 protein. This table holds 400,000 to 500,000 distinct CDR3 sequences, under 25% found once. This clonotype was sampled from a woman in her late teens or twenties with stable Graves' hyperthyroidism. The chain carries TRBV20-1 and TRBJ2-7, with 8 bases identical to TRBD1. Sequencing was performed on peripheral blood. The chain's CDR3 is CSARDPVGGQGPYEQYF. The DNA of the CDR3 is TGCAGTGCTAGAGATCCAGTCGGAGGACAGGGACCCTACGAGCAGTACTTC.